One and the same sample provided the 15 T cell receptor beta chains below, sequenced in a study of early T cells in non-severe SARS-CoV-2 infection. TCRdb fed the 5' RACE reads into MiXCR, producing one record per CDR3 protein. The sample holds 85,000 to 100,000 distinct CDR3 sequences; 9.5% to 12% are singletons and the top ten take less than 5.5%. Sequencing used whole blood, obtained at baseline. These receptors were taken from an adult who was a healthcare worker with PCR-confirmed SARS-CoV-2 infection or an uninfected control (not recorded which).

The J gene is TRBJ1-6, the V gene TRBV11-2; D is unresolved. This CDR3 has 11 residues. V was pared by 5 bases and J by 8 bases, with 4 bases between. Germline V gene data show CDR1 as SGHAT and CDR2 as FQNNGV. The CDR3 coding sequence is TGTGCCAGCAGCCGTGATTCACCCCTCCACTTT. It codes for CASSRDSPLHF.

This clonotype was found many times. The V and J genes are TRBV7-3 and TRBJ2-3, with D unresolved. The germline gives CDR1 SGHTA, CDR2 FQGTGA. This CDR3 has 14 residues. V was trimmed by 4 bases and J by 5 bases, leaving 13 bases between them. CDR3 sequence reads: CASSSWSSGDTQYF. For the CDR3, the DNA is TGTGCCAGCAGCTCCTGGTCCTCCGGAGATACGCAGTATTTT.

The genes are TRBV4-1 and TRBJ2-7, with D hard to call. Germline V gene lookup returns CDR1 MGHRA and CDR2 YSYEKL. The CDR3 runs to 13 residues. The ends were cut back, 0 bases at V and 1 base at J, with 4 bases in the middle. The CDR3 spells CASSQDISYEQYF. DNA of the CDR3: TGCGCCAGCAGCCAAGATATTTCCTACGAGCAGTACTTC.

This clonotype was counted only a few times. V is TRBV6-1 and J is TRBJ1-5; possibly TRBD1 for D (5 bases). The CDR3 length is 14 residues. Looked up from germline, CDR1 is MNHNS and CDR2 is SASEGT. V was cut by 10 bases and J by 2 bases, with 15 bases left in between. In DNA form, the CDR3 reads TGTGCCACCGCCCGGACACGCGGCAATCAGCCCCAGCATTTT. Residues: CATARTRGNQPQHF.

This clonotype has at least ten counts. The chain has TRBV2 and TRBJ2-1, with D possibly being TRBD2 (5 bases). The V end lost 2 bases, the J end lost 0 bases, and 8 bases lay between the germline ends. The CDR3 contains 15 residues. Germline assignment: CDR1 SNHLY and CDR2 FYNNEI. The chain's CDR3 is CASSESGSSYNEQFF. CDR3 DNA: TGTGCCAGCAGTGAATCGGGGAGCTCCTACAATGAGCAGTTCTTC. Drawing the rest from reference TRBV2 and TRBJ2-1, the complete variable domain is EPEVTQTPSHQVTQMGQEVILRCVPISNHLYFYWYRQILGQKVEFLVSFYNNEISEKSEIFDDQFSVERPDGSNFTLKIRSTKLEDSAMYFCASSESGSSYNEQFFGPGTRLTVL.

This clonotype was recorded a few times. V is TRBV4-2 and J is TRBJ2-2; TRBD2 is a possible D gene (5 bases). With 3 bases removed from V and 3 bases from J, the gap between germline ends came to 11 bases. Germline CDR1 LGHNA, CDR2 YNFKEQ. The CDR3 totals 15 residues. Here the CDR3 DNA reads TGTGCCAGCAGCCACGACGGGGAGTACACCGGGGAGCTGTTTTTT. Protein: CASSHDGEYTGELFF.

J is TRBJ1-1 and V is TRBV5-1; tentatively, D is TRBD1 (6 bases). This CDR3 comprises 13 residues. Germline V gives CDR1 SGHRS, CDR2 YFSETQ. The V end was cut by 6 bases, the J end by 3 bases, with 12 bases between. The CDR3 DNA reads as TGCGCCAGCACTCCAAGGGGGGACACTGAAGCTTTCTTT. This codes for CASTPRGDTEAFF.

The gene calls are TRBV5-6 and TRBJ2-2; 10 bases map to TRBD1. The CDR3 loop spans 16 amino acids. J lost 3 bases, V lost 3 bases, and 5 bases had no gene match. Germline values: CDR1 SGHDT, CDR2 YYEEEE. The CDR3, as DNA: TGTGCCAGCAGCTGGGGGACAGGGGACCACACCGGGGAGCTGTTTTTT. This translates into CASSWGTGDHTGELFF.

The chain combines TRBV27 with TRBJ1-1; no reliable D call. The V gene's germline CDR1 is MNHEY and CDR2 SMNVEV (reference sequence). This CDR3 spans 13 amino acids. V lost 4 bases and J 1 base, leaving 7 bases between the germline ends. The CDR3 DNA follows: TGTGCCAGCAGTTCAACCGAGAACACTGAAGCTTTCTTT. This translates into CASSSTENTEAFF.

At least ten counts were recorded for this clonotype. The gene calls are TRBV19 and TRBJ2-6, with TRBD1 as a possible D gene (6 bases). Germline-derived CDR1 and CDR2 are LNHDA and SQIVND (reference sequence). Trimming cost V 4 bases and J 5 bases, with 21 bases left between them. The CDR3 totals 18 residues. The CDR3 loop reads CASSSLTGAGLRANVLTF. The CDR3 nucleotides are TGTGCCAGTAGTAGCCTGACAGGTGCCGGGCTGAGGGCCAACGTCCTGACTTTC.

The CDR3 sequence is CAIRGTSGSYEQYF. CDR3 DNA sequence: TGTGCCATCAGGGGGACTAGCGGTTCCTACGAGCAGTACTTC. The gene calls are TRBV10-3 and TRBJ2-7; 11 bases align to TRBD2. Germline V gives CDR1 ENHRY, CDR2 SYGVKD. The CDR3 totals 14 residues. Unmatched junction bases numbered 2, after V lost 6 bases and J lost 1 base.

This chain connects TRBV27 to TRBJ1-2, with TRBD1 identical over 11 bases. The CDR3 sequence is 17 residues long. Unmatched junction bases numbered 13, after V lost 6 bases and J lost 4 bases. Per the germline V gene, CDR1 is MNHEY and CDR2 is SMNVEV (reference sequence). The chain's CDR3 is CASSSLGRTGGIYGYTF. CDR3 DNA sequence: TGTGCCAGCAGCTCATTAGGGAGGACAGGGGGCATCTATGGCTACACCTTC.

This clonotype was recorded many times. The chain has TRBV20-1 and TRBJ1-2; maybe TRBD1 (6 bases). V lost 5 bases to trimming and J lost 0 bases, with 22 bases between them. The CDR3 has 17 residues. Germline V gene data show CDR1 as DFQATT and CDR2 as SNEGSKA (reference sequence). The CDR3 nucleotides are TGCAGTGCTGCCCCATGGGACACTTTACTGGCTAACTATGGCTACACCTTC. It translates to CSAAPWDTLLANYGYTF.

The rearrangement uses TRBV7-8 and TRBJ1-2, with D perhaps matching TRBD1 (5 bases). V was trimmed by 5 bases and J by 4 bases, leaving 14 bases between them. CDR1 and CDR2 (germline): SGHVS, FQNEAQ. This CDR3 is 14 amino acids long. CDR3 residues: CASSLATEFYGYTF. The CDR3 nucleotides are TGTGCCAGCAGCCTCGCGACAGAGTTCTATGGCTACACCTTC.

V is TRBV7-3 and J is TRBJ2-1; 7 bases align to TRBD2. V lost 2 bases to trimming and J lost 9 bases; unmatched junction nucleotides: 10. Germline V gives CDR1 SGHTA, CDR2 FQGTGA. The CDR3 is made up of 15 amino acids. As DNA, the CDR3 is TGTGCCAGCAGCTTAGACGGCGGGAGCCATAGTGAGCAGTTCTTC. Its protein is CASSLDGGSHSEQFF.